This T cell receptor (beta chain) was sequenced during a study of spatial heterogeneity in lung cancer. Time point described: sample taken at primary tumor resection. This clonotype was seen only a few times. A single record per CDR3 protein comes from TCRdb applying MiXCR to the 5' RACE reads. The data hold under 85,000 distinct CDR3 sequences, with under 8.5% observed a single time. V lost 6 bases to trimming and J lost 2 bases, with 14 bases between them. The CDR3 is 15 amino acids. The source material was PBMCs, sampled at surgery. This TCR was recovered from a male donor with early-stage non-small cell lung cancer. V and J are TRBV12-3 or TRBV12-4 and TRBJ2-1; the D is unclear. The CDR3 nucleotides read TGTGCCAGCAGCGCCTCTCGTTACCCCTACAATGAGCAGTTCTTC. Encoded protein: CASSASRYPYNEQFF.